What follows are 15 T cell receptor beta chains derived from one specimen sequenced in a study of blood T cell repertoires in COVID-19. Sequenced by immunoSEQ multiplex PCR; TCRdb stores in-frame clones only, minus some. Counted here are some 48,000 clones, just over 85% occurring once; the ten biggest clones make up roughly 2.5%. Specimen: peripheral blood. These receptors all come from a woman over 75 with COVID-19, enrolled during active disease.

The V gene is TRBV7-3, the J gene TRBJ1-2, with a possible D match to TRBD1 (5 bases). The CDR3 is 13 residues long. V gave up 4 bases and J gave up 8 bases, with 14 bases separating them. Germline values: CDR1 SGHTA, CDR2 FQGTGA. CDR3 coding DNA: TGTGCCAGCAGCTCGAACCAGGGAGGAGGCTACACCTTC. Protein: CASSSNQGGGYTF.

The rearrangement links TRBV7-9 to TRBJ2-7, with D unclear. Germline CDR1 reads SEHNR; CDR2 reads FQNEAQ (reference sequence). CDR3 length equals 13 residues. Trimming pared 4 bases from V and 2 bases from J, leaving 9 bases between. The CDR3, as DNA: TGTGCCAGCAGCTCGGGTCCTACCTACGAGCAGTACTTC. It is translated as CASSSGPTYEQYF.

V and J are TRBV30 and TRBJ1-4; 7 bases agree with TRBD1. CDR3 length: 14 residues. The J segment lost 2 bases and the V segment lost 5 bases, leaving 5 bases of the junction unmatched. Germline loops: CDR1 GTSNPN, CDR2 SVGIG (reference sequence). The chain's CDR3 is CAWDRAQTNEKLFF. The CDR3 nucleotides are TGTGCCTGGGACAGGGCGCAGACTAATGAAAAACTGTTTTTT.

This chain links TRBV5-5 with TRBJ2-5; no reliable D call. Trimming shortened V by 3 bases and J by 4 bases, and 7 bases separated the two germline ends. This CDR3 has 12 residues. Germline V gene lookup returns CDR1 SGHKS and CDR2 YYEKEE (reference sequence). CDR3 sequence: CASSYTLETQYF. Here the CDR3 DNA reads TGTGCCAGCAGCTACACCTTAGAGACCCAGTACTTC.

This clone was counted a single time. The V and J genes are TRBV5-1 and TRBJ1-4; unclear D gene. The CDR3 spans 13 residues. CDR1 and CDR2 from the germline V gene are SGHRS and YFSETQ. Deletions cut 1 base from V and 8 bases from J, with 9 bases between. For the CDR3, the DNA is TGCGCCAGCAGCTTGTCGTCTACCGAAAAACTGTTTTTT. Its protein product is CASSLSSTEKLFF. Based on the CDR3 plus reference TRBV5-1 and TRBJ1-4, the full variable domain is KAGVTQTPRYLIKTRGQQVTLSCSPISGHRSVSWYQQTPGQGLQFLFEYFSETQRNKGNFPGRFSGRQFSNSRSEMNVSTLELGDSALYLCASSLSSTEKLFFGSGTQLSVL.

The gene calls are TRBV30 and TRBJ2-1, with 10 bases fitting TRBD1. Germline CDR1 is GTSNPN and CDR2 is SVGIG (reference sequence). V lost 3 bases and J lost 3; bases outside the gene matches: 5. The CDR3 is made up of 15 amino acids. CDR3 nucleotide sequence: TGTGCCTGGAGGCGGACAGGGGGAATCTACAATGAGCAGTTCTTC. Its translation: CAWRRTGGIYNEQFF.

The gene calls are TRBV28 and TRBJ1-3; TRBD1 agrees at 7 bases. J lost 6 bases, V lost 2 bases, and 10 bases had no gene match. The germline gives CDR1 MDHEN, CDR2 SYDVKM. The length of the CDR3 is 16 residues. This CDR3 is CASSLGGQDGENTIYF. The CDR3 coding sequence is TGTGCCAGCAGTTTAGGAGGACAGGACGGGGAAAACACCATATATTTT.

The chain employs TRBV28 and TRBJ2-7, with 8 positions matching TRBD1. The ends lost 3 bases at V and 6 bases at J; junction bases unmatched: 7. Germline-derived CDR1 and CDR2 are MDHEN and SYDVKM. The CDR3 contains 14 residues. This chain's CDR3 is CASSLDRVALEQYF. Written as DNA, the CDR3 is TGTGCCAGCAGTTTGGACAGGGTCGCTCTCGAGCAGTACTTC.

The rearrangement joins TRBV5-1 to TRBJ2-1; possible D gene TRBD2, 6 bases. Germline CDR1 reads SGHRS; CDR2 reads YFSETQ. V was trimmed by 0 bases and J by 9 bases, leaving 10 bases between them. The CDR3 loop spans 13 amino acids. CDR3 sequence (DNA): TGCGCCAGCAGCTTGGCCGGAGGGGTTGAGCAGTTCTTC. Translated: CASSLAGGVEQFF.

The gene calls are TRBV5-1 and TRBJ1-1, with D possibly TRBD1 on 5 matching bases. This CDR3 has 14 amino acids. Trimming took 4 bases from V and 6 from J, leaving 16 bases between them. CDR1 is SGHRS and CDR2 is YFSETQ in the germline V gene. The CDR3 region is CASSLSGGGAEAFF. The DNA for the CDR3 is TGCGCCAGCAGCCTCTCCGGGGGAGGAGCTGAAGCTTTCTTT. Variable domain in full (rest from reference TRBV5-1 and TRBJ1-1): KAGVTQTPRYLIKTRGQQVTLSCSPISGHRSVSWYQQTPGQGLQFLFEYFSETQRNKGNFPGRFSGRQFSNSRSEMNVSTLELGDSALYLCASSLSGGGAEAFFGQGTRLTVV.

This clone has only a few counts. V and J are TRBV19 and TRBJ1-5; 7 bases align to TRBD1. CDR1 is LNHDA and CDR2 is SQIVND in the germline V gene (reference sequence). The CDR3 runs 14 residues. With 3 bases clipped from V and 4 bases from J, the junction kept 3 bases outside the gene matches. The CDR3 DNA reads TGTGCCAGTAGTATGACAGGGTCTAATCAGCCCCAGCATTTT. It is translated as CASSMTGSNQPQHF.

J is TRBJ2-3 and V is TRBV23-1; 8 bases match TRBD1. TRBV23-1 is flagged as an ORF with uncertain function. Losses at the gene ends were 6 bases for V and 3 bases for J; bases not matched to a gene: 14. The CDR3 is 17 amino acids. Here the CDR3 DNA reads TGCGCCAGCAGGCTGAGGGTTATGGGACAGGTAACAGATACGCAGTATTTT. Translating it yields CASRLRVMGQVTDTQYF.

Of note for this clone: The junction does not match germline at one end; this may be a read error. The CDR3, as DNA: TGTGCCACCAGTGGTTTGACGGGACAGGGTGGCTATGGCTACACCTTC. Translation gives CATSGLTGQGGYGYTF. V usage is TRBV24-1 and J usage is TRBJ1-2; 9 bases agree with TRBD1. Germline loops: CDR1 KGHDR, CDR2 SFDVKD. The CDR3 sequence is 16 residues long.

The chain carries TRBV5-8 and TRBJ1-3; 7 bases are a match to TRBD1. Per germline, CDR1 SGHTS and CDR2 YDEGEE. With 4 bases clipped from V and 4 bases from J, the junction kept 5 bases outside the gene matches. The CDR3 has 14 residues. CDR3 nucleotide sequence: TGTGCCAGCAGCACCGACAGGGTCGGAAACACCATATATTTT. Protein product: CASSTDRVGNTIYF.

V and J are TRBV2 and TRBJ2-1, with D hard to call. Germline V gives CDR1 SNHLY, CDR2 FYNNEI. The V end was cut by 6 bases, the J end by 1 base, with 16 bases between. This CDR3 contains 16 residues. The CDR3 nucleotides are TGTGCCAGCAGCCAGACTCCCCTTCGATCCTACAATGAGCAGTTCTTC. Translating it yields CASSQTPLRSYNEQFF.